Below, 16 T cell receptor beta chains from the same sample are listed, as sequenced in a study of cytomegalovirus exposure and HLA in healthy donors. The PCR had 60 Vbeta and 13 Jbeta primers. The repertoire was sequenced with immunoSEQ multiplex PCR; TCRdb's copy has only in-frame clones and lacks some. The repertoire holds about 170,000 clones, with approximately 65% as singletons. Sequenced sample: PBMCs. The receptors originated from a man aged 35 to 55 in good health and CMV-seronegative.

This clone was seen more than once but under ten times. The V call is TRBV2, the J call TRBJ2-5; a possible D gene is TRBD2 (6 bases). The CDR3 runs to 14 residues. Germline CDR1 SNHLY, CDR2 FYNNEI. V lost 3 bases, J lost 3 bases, and 11 bases lay in between. The CDR3 bases are TGTGCCAGCAGTGATGGCGGGAATAAAGAGACCCAGTACTTC. Its translation: CASSDGGNKETQYF.

The rearrangement links TRBV28 to TRBJ1-5; D ambiguous. Trimming left V 4 bases short and J 0 bases short, with 13 bases between. CDR1 is MDHEN, CDR2 SYDVKM, per germline. The CDR3 contains 16 residues. CDR3 DNA sequence: TGTGCCAGCAGTTCGGGGTCGGGCTATAGCAATCAGCCCCAGCATTTT. It encodes CASSSGSGYSNQPQHF.

This clone appeared many times. The rearrangement uses TRBV29-1 and TRBJ1-1; tentative D call: TRBD1 (5 bases). Germline V gives CDR1 SQVTM, CDR2 ANQGSEA. V lost 1 base to trimming and J lost 11 bases, with 11 bases between them. CDR3 size: 11 residues. The CDR3 DNA reads as TGCAGCGTTGAAGTTGGGGCTCATGCTTTCTTT. As protein: CSVEVGAHAFF.

The genes are TRBV4-3 and TRBJ2-4; 11 bases map to TRBD2. J was trimmed by 8 bases and V by 3 bases; bases with no gene match: 12. Germline CDR1 is LGHNA and CDR2 is YSLEER. This CDR3 is built from 17 residues. In DNA, the CDR3 is TGCGCCAGCAGCCAGACCTCTAGCGGGAGGACCCTGGACATTCAGTACTTC. This translates into CASSQTSSGRTLDIQYF.

This chain connects TRBV27 to TRBJ2-1; 8 bases match TRBD2. This CDR3 is 16 amino acids long. V gave up 2 bases and J gave up 10 bases; unmatched junction bases: 13. CDR1 and CDR2 from the germline V gene are MNHEY and SMNVEV (reference sequence). The CDR3 region has the DNA TGTGCCAGCAGTTTACTGGGCCAGCGGGAGTCGGAGGAGCAGTTCTTC. Translated, it gives CASSLLGQRESEEQFF.

The genes are TRBV6-1 and TRBJ1-2; D perhaps matches TRBD1 (6 bases). Per the germline V gene, CDR1 is MNHNS and CDR2 is SASEGT. The CDR3 spans 15 residues. The V end was cut by 3 bases, the J end by 2 bases, with 13 bases between. The CDR3 here is CASSEGPGQNYGYTF. The DNA of the CDR3 is TGTGCCAGCAGTGAGGGGCCGGGACAAAACTATGGCTACACCTTC.

The chain recombines TRBV27 with TRBJ2-5; 9 positions agree with TRBD1. With the DNA end fitting TRBJ2-7 better, the J assignment may be wrong. CDR1 is MNHEY, CDR2 SMNVEV, per germline (reference sequence). This CDR3 region has 14 residues. The CDR3 DNA reads as TGTGCCAGCAGCCGGGACAGGGTGACCTACGAGCAGTACTTC. Its translation is CASSRDRVTYEQYF.

This clone was observed a single time. This sequence joins TRBV28 and TRBJ2-7; D might be TRBD2 (6 bases). With 6 bases removed from V and 2 bases from J, the gap between germline ends came to 14 bases. Per germline, CDR1 MDHEN and CDR2 SYDVKM. This CDR3 region has 14 residues. The CDR3 nucleotides are TGTGCCAGCAGGCCCCCTAGCGTTGCCTACGAGCAGTACTTC. It specifies CASRPPSVAYEQYF.

In this sample, this clone turned up once. The V and J genes are TRBV7-2 and TRBJ2-5; unclear D gene. Germline values: CDR1 SGHTA, CDR2 FQGNSA. The CDR3 runs 15 residues. V was trimmed by 6 bases and J by 7 bases, leaving 21 bases between them. CDR3 loop: CASSSGDILPGTQYF. In nucleotides, the CDR3 is TGTGCCAGCAGTTCAGGCGACATCCTACCCGGGACCCAGTACTTC.

This sequence joins TRBV11-2 and TRBJ2-3; 8 bases match TRBD2. V trimming: 4 bases; J trimming: 0 bases; junction bases outside the gene matches: 3. The CDR3 extends over 15 amino acids. Germline CDR1 reads SGHAT; CDR2 reads FQNNGV. As DNA, the CDR3 is TGTGCCAGCAGCTCCGGGGGGGCAAGCACAGATACGCAGTATTTT. Protein product: CASSSGGASTDTQYF. Based on the CDR3 plus reference TRBV11-2 and TRBJ2-3, the full variable domain is EAGVAQSPRYKIIEKRQSVAFWCNPISGHATLYWYQQILGQGPKLLIQFQNNGVVDDSQLPKDRFSAERLKGVDSTLKIQPAKLEDSAVYLCASSSGGASTDTQYFGPGTRLTVL.

This rearrangement joins TRBV7-9 to TRBJ1-6; 10 positions agree with TRBD1. Germline V lookup: CDR1 SEHNR, CDR2 FQNEAQ (reference sequence). The junction had 6 bases not matched to a gene; V was cut back by 5 bases and J by 8 bases. The CDR3 consists of 15 residues. CDR3 nucleotides: TGTGCCAGCAGCGCGGGACAGGGGCTTGATTCACCCCTCCACTTT. The encoded protein is CASSAGQGLDSPLHF.

The CDR3 DNA sequence: TGTGCCAGCAGCCCCGAGTCCGCCGCCGACAATGAGCAGTTCTTC. It encodes CASSPESAADNEQFF. The chain couples TRBV7-9 to TRBJ2-1, with unresolved D. V dropped 5 bases and J dropped 5 bases, with 16 bases sitting between them. Germline assignment: CDR1 SEHNR and CDR2 FQNEAQ (reference sequence). This CDR3 has 15 amino acids.

This clone was picked up a small number of times. CDR3 sequence: CASSRTSGSQETQYF. DNA of the CDR3: TGTGCCAGCAGCAGGACTAGCGGGAGCCAAGAGACCCAGTACTTC. The rearrangement uses TRBV7-3 and TRBJ2-5, with 13 bases aligning to TRBD2. CDR3 length: 15 residues. CDR1 and CDR2 from the germline V gene are SGHTA and FQGTGA. J lost 1 base, V lost 5 bases, and 1 base had no gene match.

The chain recombines TRBV30 with TRBJ2-3, with unresolved D. Per the germline V gene, CDR1 is GTSNPN and CDR2 is SVGIG (reference sequence). This CDR3 has 15 residues. The V and J ends lost 0 bases and 2 bases respectively, with 12 bases between them. CDR3 in amino acids: CAWSVHPRPTDTQYF. CDR3 coding DNA: TGTGCCTGGAGTGTCCATCCGCGGCCCACAGATACGCAGTATTTT.

This clone turned up a few times. V and J are TRBV5-1 and TRBJ2-2; D is perhaps TRBD1 (6 bases). Germline V gene lookup returns CDR1 SGHRS and CDR2 YFSETQ. With 5 bases removed from V and 2 bases from J, the gap between germline ends came to 13 bases. The CDR3 is made up of 15 amino acids. CDR3 in DNA: TGCGCCAGCAGTTGGACAGAGGAAAACACCGGGGAGCTGTTTTTT. Translating gives CASSWTEENTGELFF.

J is TRBJ2-1 and V is TRBV7-9, with TRBD2 matching 10 bases. Germline CDR1 and CDR2: SEHNR and FQNEAQ (reference sequence). V was pared by 4 bases and J by 5 bases, with 8 bases of the junction left unmatched. The CDR3 is 16 amino acids. CDR3 bases: TGTGCCAGCAGCTGGGATCTAGCGGGAGAAGACAATGAGCAGTTCTTC. Translation: CASSWDLAGEDNEQFF.